This record looks at one TCR beta chain sequence and its context. Its binding antigen is unknown. No clone much larger than this one lies a single base away; base qualities are absent. The germline V end is reduced by 5 bases and the J end by 5 bases; junction bases left unmatched: 3. CDR1 is given as SGHTA and CDR2 as FQGTGA, both from the germline V gene. The CDR3 covers 13 residues, taking in both the cysteine and the phenylalanine. The only DNA kept is the CDR3, 39 bases in frame from the first base. The library came from the immunoSEQ multiplex PCR assay. For the multiplex PCR, a mixture combining 60 forward primers for TCR Vbeta segments and 13 reverse primers for TCR Jbeta segments was used. Amplification of the CDR3 region of rearranged TCR beta genes was performed with a multiplex PCR assay on genomic DNA. The amplified TCR beta libraries were sequenced on the Illumina HiSeq System as 87-base-pair reads. The authors' analysis ran thus. Across the 670 or so repertoires, a later analysis counted approximately 75 million unique TCR beta chains, around 11 million of which were shared by at least two donors. To remove PCR and sequencing errors, raw reads were error-corrected and collapsed into unique sequences using a nearest-neighbor algorithm that merged closely related sequences. V, D and J gene segments were assigned by aligning CDR3 sequences to IMGT reference sequences. For a sequence to be retained, a match of at least six nucleotides to both a V gene segment and a J gene segment was required. Rearrangements were classified as productive when the CDR3 lacked stop codons and remained in frame with V and J, and all other rearrangements were classified as non-productive. Following IMGT convention, CDR3 was defined as the stretch from the second conserved V-encoded cysteine up to the conserved J-encoded phenylalanine. Sequences without an unambiguous match to a single V gene segment were excluded from the earlier analysis of a few hundred of the donors. An earlier analysis of under 750 of the donors called V segments functional above 56.7% productive rearrangements and segregating when the between-donor standard deviation exceeded 5%. A statistical classification framework was built for diagnosing cytomegalovirus status from the catalog of TCR beta chain sequences. In a later analysis, V and J genes were assigned by comparing TCR nucleotide sequences against IMGT/GENE-DB human TR gene sequences. Using the TCRdist pipeline, a later analysis assigned CDR3 sequences along with most-parsimonious VDJ recombination scenarios. In a later analysis, each TCR beta chain was defined by its CDR3 amino acid sequence together with its V-gene family, and reads without a unique V-gene family were excluded. A later analysis removed 592 highly shared, low-generation-probability nucleotide sequences to deal with suspected cross-contamination and a sequencing artifact. In a later analysis, a clonal expansion index was calculated for each public chain from normalized within-repertoire ranks of inferred template counts. A later analysis computed generation probabilities with a VDJ recombination model fitted to out-of-frame rearrangements, and checked the results against IGoR. A later analysis scored TCR-TCR, TCR-HLA and TCR-CMV co-occurrence with hypergeometric tests, applying a repertoire-size bias correction to TCR pairs. False discovery rates were estimated in a later analysis by permuting HLA or CMV assignments 20 times. In a later analysis, co-occurring TCRs were grouped with DBSCAN, and TCRdist sequence similarity was added when clustering was performed within HLA-allele-positive subsets. For co-occurrence clustering, repertoires with fewer than 30,000 or more than 120,000 public chains were excluded, along with five repertoires with anomalous nucleotide sharing. The table comes from immuneACCESS by way of TCRdb, which keeps in-frame sequences with V and J called. Part of the clones is missing from these tables; in studies checked, under half for an unresolved V gene and the rest for unknown reasons. That table supplies the V and J calls and clone size; D and trimming were determined from the DNA. The sample profile shows roughly 110,000 clones; around 85% of them were found once. The ten most abundant clones make up about 3.6% of the sample.

The cohort consisted of approximately 690 healthy bone marrow donors. At the time of sampling, all cohort members were nominally healthy, though unrecorded immune exposures were likely present. The donor was CMV seronegative and was included in the group of a few hundred seronegative cohort members. A peripheral blood sample was collected from each donor, and TCR beta sequencing was performed on peripheral blood mononuclear cells. The Qiagen DNeasy Blood Extraction Kit was used to extract genomic DNA from the blood cell samples. This sample stems from a study of cytomegalovirus exposure and HLA in healthy donors (dated by TCRdb to the late 2010s). About the investigation overall: In an earlier analysis of about 560 of the donors, about 260 Gb of sequence data and approximately 100 million unique TCR beta sequences from about 190 million T cells were reported. To predict cytomegalovirus infection status, the study brought together high-throughput TCR immunosequencing, statistical association of individual TCRs with disease status, and machine learning. Donor age, sex, ethnicity and CMV serostatus were collected together with the repertoire data. Because of strong linkage in the cohort, four to six DR-DQ haplotypes were treated as single units for association and clustering. All discovery cohort repertoires had been generated on a single sequencing platform. To study patterns of TCR occurrence, a later analysis re-analyzed previously published TCR beta repertoires from 700 or so donors and added high-resolution HLA genotyping. To decide whether each TCR beta V gene segment behaved as functional or pseudogenic, an earlier analysis of some 600 of the donors relied on high-throughput TCR beta sequencing. Across some 400 genotyped donors of the cohort, an average of roughly 200,000 unique TCR beta nucleotide sequences per donor were sequenced, and 15% to 20% of those sequences were non-productive. The T cell repertoires of several hundred subjects were profiled by immunosequencing and related to cytomegalovirus serostatus. Of the 300 to 400 genotyped donors, over 65% fell in the genetic ancestry cluster associated with self-reported Caucasian donors. Approximately 300 gigabases of sequencing data and around 87 million unique TCR sequences were included in an early release covering roughly 600 HLA-typed donors. The number of donors typed differed by locus, with 629-630 for A, B, C, DRB1 and DQB1, 522 for DQA1, 606 for DPA1, and 450 to 480 for DPB1. Rather than using new phenotypic data, the later analysis identified candidate immune exposures from TCR beta sequences and from how often those sequences occurred across donors. In addition to the first cohort of 666 subjects, a separate validation cohort of 130 or so different subjects was used. A later genetic analysis used genome-wide SNP genotypes for about 60% of the 666 donors, treating that subset as a discovery cohort. The aim of the study was to test whether cataloging public T cell receptors could identify signatures of past pathogen exposure. HLA typing included class I and class II loci at four-digit resolution.

Study-wide findings and limitations: Only TCR beta chains were sequenced in this cohort, and the absence of alpha or paired-chain data limited detectable features. Some IMGT-functional V segments, including TRBV6-2 and TRBV6-3, could not be told apart with the 87-base-pair reads, so those segments were excluded. In vitro tests confirmed that a few of the cytomegalovirus-associated TCR beta chains recognize cytomegalovirus antigens. Specific HLA alleles were associated with over 15,000 TCR beta sequences at a false discovery rate of 0.05 in a later analysis. The sequencing pipeline was judged likely to have produced a cluster of highly shared sequence variants as a technical artifact. Linkage disequilibrium might explain the correlated functional status among segregating V segments, but an unknown experimental factor could not be ruled out. A later analysis found that most CMV-associated TCR beta chains appeared HLA-restricted, with HLA associations seemingly driven largely by CMV exposure. An earlier analysis of some 590 of the donors showed that most TCR beta V segments appeared in productive rearrangements either about 87% or about 30% of the time, which broadly matched IMGT annotations. Assigning TCR associations to individual alleles was difficult when HLA alleles, especially DR and DQ, strongly co-occurred. The presence/absence analyses assumed that sequencing depth was roughly uniform across donors, and that assumption may not be true. In the study, around 160 TCR beta chains were listed as associated with cytomegalovirus. A further reported finding was that TCR beta sequences accurately predicted the HLA-A and HLA-B alleles for most subjects in the first cohort. Some 16 rarely observed V segments, including chromosome 9 orphons, were excluded from the earlier analysis of several hundred of the donors because counts were too low. While some public TCRs were present in many individuals, most TCR sequences turned up only very rarely across donors. The authors suggested that the approach could potentially be generalized to other disease states and immunological phenotypes. A later genetic analysis associated a missense DCLRE1C variant with V-gene and J-gene trimming of TCR beta chains, and an independent cohort replicated the association. Because some donors lacked HLA typing at each locus, the association tests relied only on the typed subset. In a later analysis, TCR association rates were found to vary across HLA loci, with the most associated TCRs seen for DRB1 alleles and the fewest for HLA-C alleles. Cytomegalovirus status was reported to be diagnosed by the classifier with high specificity and sensitivity in both the original and validation cohorts. In a later analysis, HLA-associated TCR beta chains were found to be more clonally expanded and to have lower generation probabilities than equally common non-associated chains. Compared with the approximately 700-donor mean, donors in an Asian-associated ancestry cluster had fewer N-insertions in productive TCRs, according to a later genetic analysis. A later analysis reported that several top co-occurrence clusters appeared linked to parvovirus B19, influenza, CMV and Epstein-Barr virus. The only immune exposure information available for the cohort was CMV serostatus.

The sample was PBMCs. In this chain, TRBV7-3 is recombined with TRBJ2-1; 7 central bases correspond to TRBD1. This sequence originates from a man aged 55 to 70 in good health and CMV-seronegative. The CDR3 reads as follows: CASSATGNNEQFF. The DNA is TGTGCCAGCAGCGCGACAGGGAACAATGAGCAGTTCTTC. The CDR3, completed at both ends by the reference TRBV7-3 and TRBJ2-1 genes, gives the full variable domain GAGVSQTPSNKVTEKGKYVELRCDPISGHTALYWYRQSLGQGPEFLIYFQGTGAADDSGLPNDRFFAVRPEGSVSTLKIQRTERGDSAVYLCASSATGNNEQFFGPGTRLTVL.